The clone carrying this T cell receptor (beta chain) was seen once. What it binds is unknown. There are 14 residues in the CDR3. Trimming cost V 1 base and J 6 bases; bases outside gene matches: 2. CDR1 MNHEY and CDR2 SMNVEV come from the germline V gene (reference sequence). The protocol was immunoSEQ multiplex PCR, while the TCRdb copy is restricted to in-frame clones and leaves out a portion. The sample includes about 2.2 million clones, 85% to 95% of them seen just once. Selected positively for CCR7 and CD45RO-negative, naive CD8 cells excluded terminally differentiated effector memory CD45RA+ cells. The sample originates from a study of shared clonotypes between healthy human individuals. Study-wide points: Naive CD4 clonotypes were shared across a handful of donors at roughly 5%. Generation probabilities were higher for clonotypes shared across all four sorted-subset donors than for unshared ones.

The source is a man aged 18 to 29 in good health. Some clones in this sample may be carry-over from other donors' samples. What was sequenced was naive CD8+ T cells from PBMCs. The V gene is TRBV27, the J gene TRBJ2-2; 7 bases line up with TRBD1. The CDR3: CASSLYDRAGELFF. The CDR3 DNA follows: TGTGCCAGCAGTTTATATGACAGGGCCGGGGAGCTGTTTTTT.